The clone carrying this T cell receptor beta chain appeared many times. TCRdb re-analysed the reads in MiXCR, keeping a single row per CDR3 protein. The repertoire has nearly 650,000 distinct CDR3 sequences, 20% to 25% of them found once; the top ten carry less than 10%. The data belong to a study of T cell repertoires in cytomegalovirus infection. Trimming left V 3 bases short and J 0 bases short, with 17 bases between. This CDR3 contains 17 residues. The J gene is TRBJ1-1, the V gene TRBV12-3 or TRBV12-4; D uncertain. Sequenced material: CD8+ T cells from PBMCs. This sequence was found in a human donor in good health (CMV status not recorded). Some clones in this sample may be carry-over from other donors' samples. CDR3 sequence: CASSFLPIGGMNTEAFF. The DNA for the CDR3 is TGTGCCAGCAGTTTTTTACCGATCGGCGGGATGAACACTGAAGCTTTCTTT.